The next 21 T cell receptor beta chains were all read from a single sample in a study of spatial heterogeneity in lung cancer. Each CDR3 protein is one row after TCRdb ran MiXCR on the 5' RACE reads. The sample records more than 20,000 distinct CDR3 sequences, 5.8% being singletons. Time point reported: sample taken at primary tumor resection. The sample in question was PBMCs, obtained at surgery. These receptors were obtained from a male donor with early-stage non-small cell lung cancer.

This clonotype was seen at least ten times. The chain uses TRBV20-1 and TRBJ2-5; no clear D. Germline lookup yields CDR1 DFQATT and CDR2 SNEGSKA (reference sequence). V was clipped by 0 bases and J by 4 bases, with 0 bases between them. This CDR3 is built from 10 residues. The CDR3 region has the DNA TGCAGTGCTAGAGAAGAGACCCAGTACTTC. Translating it yields CSAREETQYF.

This clonotype came up many times. The chain uses TRBV19 and TRBJ1-5; D gene ambiguous. Trimming cost V 5 bases and J 0 bases, with 5 bases left between them. The CDR3 is 13 amino acids. CDR1 is LNHDA and CDR2 is SQIVND in the germline V gene (reference sequence). CDR3 in amino acids: CASSDYSNQPQHF. DNA for the CDR3: TGTGCCAGTAGTGACTATAGCAATCAGCCCCAGCATTTT. The entire variable domain, with the rest obtained from reference TRBV19 and TRBJ1-5, is as follows: DGGITQSPKYLFRKEGQNVTLSCEQNLNHDAMYWYRQDPGQGLRLIYYSQIVNDFQKGDIAEGYSVSREKKESFPLTVTSAQKNPTAFYLCASSDYSNQPQHFGDGTRLSIL.

This clonotype came up many times. The rearrangement joins TRBV28 to TRBJ1-4; possible D gene TRBD1, 5 bases. Trimming pared 6 bases from V and 13 bases from J, leaving 12 bases between. The CDR3 runs to 11 residues. Germline V gene lookup returns CDR1 MDHEN and CDR2 SYDVKM. DNA of the CDR3: TGTGCCAGCAGGAAGATTAGGGGACTGTTTTTT. Translating it yields CASRKIRGLFF.

This clonotype was seen repeatedly, ten times or more. This chain joins TRBV28 and TRBJ2-7, with TRBD1 matching 8 bases. The CDR3 is 18 residues long. The V segment lost 6 bases and the J segment 0 bases; nucleotides outside the gene matches: 16. The germline gives CDR1 MDHEN, CDR2 SYDVKM. The CDR3 loop reads CASSNRAGTGRSSYEQYF. The CDR3, as DNA: TGTGCCAGCAGCAACCGCGCCGGGACAGGCAGGAGCTCCTACGAGCAGTACTTC.

This clonotype has at least ten counts. V is TRBV5-6 and J is TRBJ2-1; D possibly matches TRBD1 or TRBD2 (5 bases each). The V gene lost 3 bases and the J gene lost 8 bases, with 15 bases spanning the gap. The CDR3 loop spans 14 amino acids. Germline values: CDR1 SGHDT, CDR2 YYEEEE. CDR3 in DNA: TGTGCCAGCAGCTATGGGACGGTAATCTATGAGCAGTTCTTC. Translated, it gives CASSYGTVIYEQFF.

This clonotype was detected ten times or more. This sequence joins TRBV20-1 and TRBJ2-3; tentative D call: TRBD2 (6 bases). This CDR3 comprises 16 residues. Trimming shortened V by 6 bases and J by 1 base, and 20 bases separated the two germline ends. Germline values: CDR1 DFQATT, CDR2 SNEGSKA (reference sequence). The CDR3 here is CSALRWAGPRTDTQYF. For the CDR3, the DNA is TGCAGTGCCCTGAGGTGGGCGGGGCCTCGCACAGATACGCAGTATTTT.

This clonotype was observed many times. The DNA for the CDR3 is TGTGCCAGCAGGGACGACAGGATAGCGGATACGCAGTATTTT. It yields the protein CASRDDRIADTQYF. This rearrangement joins TRBV2 to TRBJ2-3, with a weak D call TRBD1 (6 bases). Germline V gene lookup returns CDR1 SNHLY and CDR2 FYNNEI. Between the trimmed V and J ends, which lost 6 bases and 6 bases, there was a span of 16 bases. The CDR3 contains 14 residues.

This clonotype has a handful of counts. The V call is TRBV20-1, the J call TRBJ1-5, with no clear D. The ends were cut back, 4 bases at V and 3 bases at J, with 10 bases in the middle. The CDR3 is 13 residues long. The germline CDR1 and CDR2 sequences are DFQATT and SNEGSKA (reference sequence). Here the CDR3 reads CSAKRRFNQPQHF. CDR3 DNA: TGCAGTGCTAAACGACGGTTCAATCAGCCCCAGCATTTT.

This clonotype was recorded many times. The genes are TRBV4-3 and TRBJ2-3; 8 bases map to TRBD1. Germline V gives CDR1 LGHNA, CDR2 YSLEER. The CDR3 runs to 14 residues. The ends lost 0 bases at V and 5 bases at J; junction bases unmatched: 1. CDR3 sequence (DNA): TGCGCCAGCAGCCAAGACGGACAGGGAGATACGCAGTATTTT. Residues: CASSQDGQGDTQYF.

This clonotype was observed at least ten times. The chain recombines TRBV6-6 with TRBJ2-5; 8 positions agree with TRBD1. The V segment lost 6 bases and the J segment 3 bases; nucleotides outside the gene matches: 9. The CDR3 totals 15 residues. CDR1 is MNHNY and CDR2 is SVGAGI in the germline V gene (reference sequence). The CDR3 here is CASRNGGTGKETQYF. The CDR3 DNA is TGTGCCAGCAGAAACGGAGGGACAGGAAAAGAGACCCAGTACTTC.

Worth noting for this clonotype: Given a much more abundant clone one base away, this may be a read error. V is TRBV28 and J is TRBJ2-5; perhaps TRBD1 as D (5 bases). The CDR3 is 15 amino acids. Germline loops: CDR1 MDHEN, CDR2 SYDVKM. The CDR3 coding sequence is TGTGCCAGAAGTTTCCCCAAGAAAGGGGAAGAGACCCAGTACTTC. As protein: CARSFPKKGEETQYF.

In its sample, this clonotype was seen many times. CDR3: CASSPRSGELFF. The DNA for the CDR3 is TGTGCCAGCAGCCCGCGGTCCGGGGAGCTGTTTTTT. The gene calls are TRBV7-8 and TRBJ2-2; D is uncertain. The germline V gene encodes CDR1 SGHVS and CDR2 FQNEAQ. The CDR3 sequence is 12 residues long. Trimming shortened V by 5 bases and J by 6 bases, and 7 bases separated the two germline ends.

This clonotype came up many times. The genes are TRBV6-5 and TRBJ2-5; D gene unclear. The CDR3 totals 12 residues. The ends were cut back, 6 bases at V and 3 bases at J, with 8 bases in the middle. The germline CDR1 and CDR2 sequences are MNHEY and SVGAGI. The DNA of the CDR3 is TGTGCCAGCAGCCACGACGAAGAGACCCAGTACTTC. It yields the protein CASSHDEETQYF.

There are many counts of this clonotype. J is TRBJ1-4 and V is TRBV25-1, with 7 bases that match TRBD1. The ends lost 4 bases at V and 3 bases at J; junction bases unmatched: 8. Germline CDR1 and CDR2: MGHDK and SYGVNS. This CDR3 has 16 residues. In DNA form, the CDR3 reads TGTGCCAGCAGTGCCCGACAGGGTTTATCTAATGAAAAACTGTTTTTT. Amino acid sequence: CASSARQGLSNEKLFF.

This clonotype was recorded many times. The rearrangement joins TRBV5-6 to TRBJ2-7; D tentatively reads TRBD1 or TRBD2 (5 bases each). Trimming stripped 4 bases from V and 3 bases from J, with 14 bases between. The germline V gene has CDR1 SGHDT and CDR2 YYEEEE. The CDR3 spans 14 residues. DNA of the CDR3: TGTGCCAGCAGCCCGGGGCCGGGGAACTACGAGCAGTACTTC. Protein sequence: CASSPGPGNYEQYF.

The sample holds many counts of this clonotype. The chain joins TRBV19 to TRBJ1-5; 8 nucleotides match TRBD1. The CDR3 is 14 residues long. Germline lookup yields CDR1 LNHDA and CDR2 SQIVND (reference sequence). V lost 7 bases and J lost 5; bases outside the gene matches: 7. The CDR3 nucleotides are TGTGCCAGTACCTTTTCAGGGGGCGATCAGCCCCAGCATTTT. Protein sequence: CASTFSGGDQPQHF.

This clonotype was recorded at least ten times. V gene TRBV4-2 combines with J gene TRBJ1-2; D call uncertain. The CDR3 runs to 15 residues. Trimming stripped 1 base from V and 4 bases from J, with 13 bases between. Germline values: CDR1 LGHNA, CDR2 YNFKEQ. CDR3 nucleotide sequence: TGTGCCAGCAGCCAAGCTAGCCTAGAAGCCTATGGCTACACCTTC. Translating gives CASSQASLEAYGYTF.

This clonotype was observed at least ten times. The rearrangement joins TRBV6-5 to TRBJ2-3; D not certain. Germline loops: CDR1 MNHEY, CDR2 SVGAGI. V gave up 2 bases and J gave up 1 base, with 4 bases separating them. The CDR3 sequence is 13 residues long. Here the CDR3 DNA reads TGTGCCAGCAGTTACGACGGCACAGATACGCAGTATTTT. Its translation: CASSYDGTDTQYF.

This clonotype was counted at least ten times. The J gene is TRBJ2-7, the V gene TRBV6-6; perhaps D is TRBD1 or TRBD2 (5 bases each). The germline V gene encodes CDR1 MNHNY and CDR2 SVGAGI (reference sequence). This CDR3 contains 14 residues. Trimming removed 5 bases from V and 7 bases from J, with 18 bases in between. As DNA, the CDR3 is TGTGCCAGCAGTCTCGGGACGGTGGGGTTGGAGCAGTACTTC. As protein: CASSLGTVGLEQYF.

This clonotype was observed many times. CDR3 nucleotides: TGTGCCAGTAGTAGTATACTAGCGGGAGACTACGAGCAGTACTTC. Protein product: CASSSILAGDYEQYF. The chain employs TRBV19 and TRBJ2-7; TRBD2 agrees at 11 bases. This CDR3 has 15 amino acids. Unmatched junction bases numbered 5, after V lost 4 bases and J lost 3 bases. CDR1 and CDR2 from the germline V gene are LNHDA and SQIVND (reference sequence). The complete variable domain, with remaining parts taken from reference TRBV19 and TRBJ2-7, reads DGGITQSPKYLFRKEGQNVTLSCEQNLNHDAMYWYRQDPGQGLRLIYYSQIVNDFQKGDIAEGYSVSREKKESFPLTVTSAQKNPTAFYLCASSSILAGDYEQYFGPGTRLTVT.

This clonotype occurred many times. The chain is built from TRBV10-3 and TRBJ2-5; D is unclear. The germline V gene encodes CDR1 ENHRY and CDR2 SYGVKD. The CDR3 runs 13 residues. The germline V and J ends were trimmed by 8 bases and 5 bases, with 15 bases remaining between them. In DNA form, the CDR3 reads TGTGCCATCGGGCGAAGAGACGTTGAGACCCAGTACTTC. Residues: CAIGRRDVETQYF.